Below, one TCR beta chain is given with its context. As yet, its antigen is unknown. These data come from a study of shared clonotypes between healthy human individuals. Study-level information: Serving as donors were two women and a few men, whose ages spanned 18 to 49.

Findings and limits, study-wide: Sampling included only blood; tissue repertoires likely differ.

Ten immunoSEQ deep assay plates were used to sequence the DNA of unsorted PBMCs. Under the authors' procedure: Sequence data from immunoSEQ were junction-only and lacked quality scores; consequently, filtering differed. Some clones are missing from TCRdb's copy, which holds only in-frame ones; the method was immunoSEQ multiplex PCR. The V and J calls and the clone size are those of that table, but D and trimming were determined from the DNA. Of 450,000 to 500,000 clones in the sample, roughly 80% were seen once. Between the trimmed V and J ends, which lost 6 bases and 9 bases, there was a span of 15 bases. Per the germline V gene, CDR1 is MDHEN and CDR2 is SYDVKM. The CDR3 contains 12 residues.

This clonotype was obtained from a woman aged 40 to 50 in good health. Some clones in this sample may be carry-over from other donors' samples. Sequencing was carried out using PBMCs. The chain joins TRBV28 to TRBJ2-7; D may be TRBD1 (5 bases). CDR3 region: CASSLTGVGQYF. The DNA of the CDR3 is TGTGCCAGCAGCTTAACAGGTGTGGGGCAGTACTTC.